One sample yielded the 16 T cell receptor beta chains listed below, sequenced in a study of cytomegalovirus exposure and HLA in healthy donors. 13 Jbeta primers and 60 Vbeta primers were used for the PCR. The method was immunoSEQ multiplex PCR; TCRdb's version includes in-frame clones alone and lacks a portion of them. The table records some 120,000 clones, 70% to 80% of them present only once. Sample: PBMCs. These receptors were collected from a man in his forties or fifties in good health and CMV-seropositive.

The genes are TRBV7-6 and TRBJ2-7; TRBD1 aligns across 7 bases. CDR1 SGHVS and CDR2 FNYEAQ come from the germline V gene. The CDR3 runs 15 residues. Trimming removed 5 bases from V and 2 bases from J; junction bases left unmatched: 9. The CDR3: CASSPRTGITYEQYF. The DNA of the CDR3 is TGTGCCAGCAGCCCCCGGACAGGAATCACCTACGAGCAGTACTTC. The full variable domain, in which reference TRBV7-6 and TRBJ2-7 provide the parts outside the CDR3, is GAGVSQSPRYKVTKRGQDVALRCDPISGHVSLYWYRQALGQGPEFLTYFNYEAQQDKSGLPNDRFSAERPEGSISTLTIQRTEQRDSAMYRCASSPRTGITYEQYFGPGTRLTVT.

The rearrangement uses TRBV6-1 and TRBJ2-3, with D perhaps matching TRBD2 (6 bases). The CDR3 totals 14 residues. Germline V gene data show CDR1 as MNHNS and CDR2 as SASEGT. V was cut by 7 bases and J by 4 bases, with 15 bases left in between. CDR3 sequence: CASKRTIISDTQYF. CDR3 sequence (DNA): TGTGCCAGCAAAAGGACTATAATCTCAGATACGCAGTATTTT.

CDR3 nucleotides: TGTGCCAGCAGCTCCCGACAGGGATTATATAGCAATCAGCCCCAGCATTTT. Translating gives CASSSRQGLYSNQPQHF. V is TRBV13 and J is TRBJ1-5; 7 bases fit TRBD1. Trimming at V came to 4 bases and at J to 0 bases, leaving 9 bases not matched to a gene. CDR3 length: 17 amino acids. Germline V gene data show CDR1 as PRHDT and CDR2 as FYEKMQ (reference sequence).

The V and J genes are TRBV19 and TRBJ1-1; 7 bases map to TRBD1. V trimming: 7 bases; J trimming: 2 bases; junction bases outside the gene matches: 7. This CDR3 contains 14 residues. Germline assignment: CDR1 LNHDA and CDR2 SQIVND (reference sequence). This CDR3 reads CASKPGQINTEAFF. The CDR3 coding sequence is TGTGCCAGTAAACCGGGACAGATCAACACTGAAGCTTTCTTT. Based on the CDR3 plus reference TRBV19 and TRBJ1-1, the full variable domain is DGGITQSPKYLFRKEGQNVTLSCEQNLNHDAMYWYRQDPGQGLRLIYYSQIVNDFQKGDIAEGYSVSREKKESFPLTVTSAQKNPTAFYLCASKPGQINTEAFFGQGTRLTVV.

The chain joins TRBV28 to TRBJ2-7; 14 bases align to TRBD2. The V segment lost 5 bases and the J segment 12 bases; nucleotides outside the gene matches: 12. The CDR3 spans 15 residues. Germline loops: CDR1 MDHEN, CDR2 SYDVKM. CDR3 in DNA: TGTGCCAGCAGTAATTCCGGGACTAGCGGGAGCGGGCTGTACTTC. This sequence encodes CASSNSGTSGSGLYF.

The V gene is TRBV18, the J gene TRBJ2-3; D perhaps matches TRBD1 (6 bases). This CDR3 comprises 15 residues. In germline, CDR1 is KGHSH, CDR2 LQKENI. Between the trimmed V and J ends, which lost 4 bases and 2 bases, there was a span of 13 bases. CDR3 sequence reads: CASSQRPGDTDTQYF. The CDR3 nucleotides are TGTGCCAGCTCACAGCGACCAGGGGACACAGATACGCAGTATTTT.

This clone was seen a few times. In DNA form, the CDR3 reads TGTGCCAGCAGTGATGGGGGACAGTTCTATGGCTACACCTTC. It encodes CASSDGGQFYGYTF. This rearrangement joins TRBV6-4 to TRBJ1-2, with 7 bases aligning to TRBD1. V trimming: 3 bases; J trimming: 4 bases; junction bases outside the gene matches: 5. Looked up from germline, CDR1 is MRHNA and CDR2 is SNTAGT. This CDR3 region has 14 residues.

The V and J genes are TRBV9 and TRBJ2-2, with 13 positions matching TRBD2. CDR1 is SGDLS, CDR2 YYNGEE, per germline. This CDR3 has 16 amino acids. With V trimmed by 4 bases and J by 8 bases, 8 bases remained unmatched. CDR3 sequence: CASSPRWTSGRGELFF. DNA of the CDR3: TGTGCCAGCAGCCCTCGGTGGACTAGCGGGAGAGGGGAGCTGTTTTTT.

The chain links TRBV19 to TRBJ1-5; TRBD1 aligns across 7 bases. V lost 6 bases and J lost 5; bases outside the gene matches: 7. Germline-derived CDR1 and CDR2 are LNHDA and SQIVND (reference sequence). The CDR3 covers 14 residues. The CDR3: CASRQGGKDQPQHF. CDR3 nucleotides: TGTGCCAGTAGGCAGGGGGGTAAGGATCAGCCCCAGCATTTT. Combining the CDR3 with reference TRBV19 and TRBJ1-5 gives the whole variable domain DGGITQSPKYLFRKEGQNVTLSCEQNLNHDAMYWYRQDPGQGLRLIYYSQIVNDFQKGDIAEGYSVSREKKESFPLTVTSAQKNPTAFYLCASRQGGKDQPQHFGDGTRLSIL.

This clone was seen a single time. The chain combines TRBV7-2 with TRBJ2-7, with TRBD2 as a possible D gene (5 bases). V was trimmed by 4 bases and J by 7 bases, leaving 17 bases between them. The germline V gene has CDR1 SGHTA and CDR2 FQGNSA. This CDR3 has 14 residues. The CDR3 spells CASSWATGSGEQYF. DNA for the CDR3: TGTGCCAGCAGCTGGGCGACGGGAAGTGGTGAGCAGTACTTC.

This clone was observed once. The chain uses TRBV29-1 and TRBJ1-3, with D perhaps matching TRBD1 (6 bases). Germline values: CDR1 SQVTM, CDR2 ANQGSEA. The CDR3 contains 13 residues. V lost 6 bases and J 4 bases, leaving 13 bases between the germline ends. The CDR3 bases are TGCAGCGTCCGGAAGGGGGGGGGAAACACCATATATTTT. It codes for CSVRKGGGNTIYF.

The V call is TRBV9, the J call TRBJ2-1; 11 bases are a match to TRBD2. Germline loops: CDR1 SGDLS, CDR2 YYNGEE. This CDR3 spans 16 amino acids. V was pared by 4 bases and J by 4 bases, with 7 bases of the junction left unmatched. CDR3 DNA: TGTGCCAGCAGCCCCCCGGGACTAGCGGCTTACAATGAGCAGTTCTTC. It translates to CASSPPGLAAYNEQFF. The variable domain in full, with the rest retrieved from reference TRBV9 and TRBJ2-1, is DSGVTQTPKHLITATGQRVTLRCSPRSGDLSVYWYQQSLDQGLQFLIQYYNGEERAKGNILERFSAQQFPDLHSELNLSSLELGDSALYFCASSPPGLAAYNEQFFGPGTRLTVL.

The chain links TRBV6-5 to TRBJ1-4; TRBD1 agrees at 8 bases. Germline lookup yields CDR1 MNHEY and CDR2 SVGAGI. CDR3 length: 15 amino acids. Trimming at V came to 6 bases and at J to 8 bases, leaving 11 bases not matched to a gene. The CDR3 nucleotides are TGTGCCAGCAGGAGGCTTGGACAGGGAGGAGAAAAACTGTTTTTT. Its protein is CASRRLGQGGEKLFF.

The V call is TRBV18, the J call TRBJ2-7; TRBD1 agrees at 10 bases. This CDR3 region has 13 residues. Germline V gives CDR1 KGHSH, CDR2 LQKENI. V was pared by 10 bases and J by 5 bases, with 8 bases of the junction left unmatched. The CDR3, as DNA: TGTGCCACCCATGGACAGGGGGTCGACGAGCAGTACTTC. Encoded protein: CATHGQGVDEQYF.

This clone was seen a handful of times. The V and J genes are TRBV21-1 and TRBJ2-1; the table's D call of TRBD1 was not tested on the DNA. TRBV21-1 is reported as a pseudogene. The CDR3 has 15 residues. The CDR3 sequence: CASSKAPGRAYEQFF. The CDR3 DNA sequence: TGTGCCAGCAGCAAAGCGCCAGGCAGGGCTTATGAGCAGTTCTTC.

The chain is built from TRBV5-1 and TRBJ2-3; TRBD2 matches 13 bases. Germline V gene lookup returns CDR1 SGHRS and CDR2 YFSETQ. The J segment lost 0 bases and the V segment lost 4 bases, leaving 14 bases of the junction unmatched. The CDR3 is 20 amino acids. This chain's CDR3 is CASSAPRTSGGRLSTDTQYF. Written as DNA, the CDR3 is TGCGCCAGCAGCGCACCTCGGACTAGCGGGGGCCGTCTCAGCACAGATACGCAGTATTTT.